The sequence of this T cell receptor (beta chain) was determined in a study of graft-versus-host responses after intestinal transplantation (dated by TCRdb to the early 2020s). Some background on the complete study: The transplants that recipients got were multivisceral, liver-intestinal, or isolated intestinal. Anti-thymocyte globulin induction was given to all recipients, followed by maintenance tacrolimus and steroids for 3 to 4 years. After intestinal transplantation, graft-versus-host and host-versus-graft alloreactive T cell clones were followed in the graft, circulation and bone marrow using bulk TCR-beta CDR3 sequencing. Alloreactive clones were identified by sequencing pre-transplant mixed lymphocyte reaction products and comparing them with unstimulated pre-transplant donor and recipient T cells. The cohort enrolled under 25 intestinal transplant recipients including one retransplant, and a few patients lacking pretransplant specimens were excluded. A peak of at least 4% donor T cells among recipient peripheral blood mononuclear cells was the definition used for donor T cell macrochimerism. Rather than going through the commercial service, samples from a few later patients were sequenced in-house on an Illumina MiSeq and processed with MiXCR. What the work shows at the level of the full study, not this receptor alone: High GvH to HvG T cell clonal ratios were observed in the allografts of patients with donor T cell macrochimerism. GvH clones were detected in recipient bone marrow, and some appeared earlier in ileal mucosa or blood, consistent with an intestinal mucosal origin. Conclusions were limited by the relatively low number and heterogeneity of intestinal transplant patients. Early after transplant, peak levels of circulating GvH clones were associated with declines in HvG clones.

V is shortened by 1 base, J by 0 bases, and the region joining them spans 8 bases. The CDR3 numbers 14 residues from cysteine through phenylalanine. Only the CDR3 DNA stays, 42 bases, in frame from base 1. The germline V gene specifies SGHRS as CDR1 and YFSETQ as CDR2. Libraries were prepared through the immunoSEQ multiplex PCR assay. For most patients, genomic DNA was isolated with the Qiagen DNeasy Blood and Tissue Kit and sent frozen to Adaptive Biotechnologies for TCR sequencing. Adaptive Biotechnologies carried out high-throughput TCR-beta CDR3 sequencing of genomic DNA for most patients. In the paper's pipeline: TCR sequencing data were retrieved from Adaptive's ImmunoSEQ software for 15 to 20 patients, whereas a few other patients were processed with MiXCR and VDJtools. To correct CD4 versus CD8 sorting errors, any sequence found in both subsets at a frequency ratio below 5:1 was removed. CDR3 nucleotide sequences shared between donor and recipient were removed because the origin of such sequences could not be assigned. At least 2-fold expansion over unstimulated cells and a minimum CFSE-low frequency of 0.002% (template counts) or 0.001% (read counts) were required for clones to be classified as alloreactive. A clone was considered mappable if detected in the sequenced pre-transplant spleen, lymph node, or MLR CFSE-low populations of the donor or recipient. Cumulative frequency of alloreactive clones was calculated as a percentage of all sequences weighted by copy number. Not all clones reach the TCRdb copy of this immuneACCESS table, which keeps in-frame sequences only. Checked studies attribute under half of the gap to unresolved V genes and leave the rest unexplained. The DNA gave D and trimming, while V, J and clone size come from that table. This sample holds roughly 96,000 clones; 91% were observed only once. More than 0.4% of the sample goes to the ten largest clones.

The sample's time point, from its label and the paper: cells obtained before transplantation from donor or recipient. CD3+CD4+ and CD3+CD8+ populations were FACS-sorted from unstimulated pre-transplant donor and recipient cells taken from spleen or lymph nodes. Worth noting for this clone: It has no known antigen specificity. Base quality data are lacking; no much larger clone is found one base away.

This sample comprised unstimulated CD8+ T cells sorted from spleen or lymph node cells, obtained before intestinal transplant. Recombination joined TRBV5-1 with TRBJ2-7; the D gene is perhaps TRBD1, from 5 matching bases. The origin of this receptor is a human donor who received an intestinal transplant. The DNA sequence reads TGCGCCAGCAGCTTGAGGGGAAACTCCTACGAGCAGTACTTC. It is translated as CASSLRGNSYEQYF.